The rows below give T cell receptor beta chains drawn from one sample of a study of early T cells in non-severe SARS-CoV-2 infection. Each CDR3 protein gets one entry after TCRdb re-called the 5' RACE reads with MiXCR. Of 70,000 to 85,000 distinct CDR3 sequences detected, 9% to 15% appear once; the ten largest clones hold about 4%. The source material was whole blood. These receptors came from an adult who was a healthcare worker with PCR-confirmed SARS-CoV-2 infection or an uninfected control (not recorded which). Each CDR3 is given without its conserved first and last residue. Fields, in order: CDR3 protein, V gene, D gene, J gene. A D gene is named only where the DNA matches it firmly.

CDR3: ATSSTDTQY; V: TRBV27; D: NA; J: TRBJ2-3
CDR3: ASSPQGSMNTEAF; V: TRBV18; D: NA; J: TRBJ1-1
CDR3: ASSIRFTLNQPQH; V: TRBV19; D: NA; J: TRBJ1-5
CDR3: ASSFPPLAGEIAGSYNEQF; V: TRBV28; D: TRBD2; J: TRBJ2-1
CDR3: ASRRTSSVDTQY; V: TRBV2; D: TRBD2; J: TRBJ2-3
CDR3: ATKGVERSPLH; V: TRBV15; D: NA; J: TRBJ1-6
CDR3: ASSPGEGLKQF; V: TRBV7-9; D: NA; J: TRBJ2-1
CDR3: ASRRQGPLDEQF; V: TRBV6-6; D: NA; J: TRBJ2-1
CDR3: ASSPRTGGKLAGANTGELF; V: TRBV7-9; D: NA; J: TRBJ2-2
CDR3: ASSSGQLVETQY; V: TRBV27; D: NA; J: TRBJ2-5
CDR3: ASSYGLAGDEQY; V: TRBV6-2/TRBV6-3; D: TRBD2; J: TRBJ2-7
CDR3: ASSESPGLAGVRETQY; V: TRBV6-1; D: TRBD2; J: TRBJ2-5
CDR3: ASSLVRENTGELF; V: TRBV28; D: NA; J: TRBJ2-2
CDR3: ASSLGIRCTVGSSGNTIY; V: TRBV7-7; D: NA; J: TRBJ1-3
CDR3: ASSLDWGEKLF; V: TRBV7-2; D: NA; J: TRBJ1-4
CDR3: SARVMSTDTQY; V: TRBV20-1; D: NA; J: TRBJ2-3
CDR3: ASSLDQGTEAF; V: TRBV12-3/TRBV12-4; D: NA; J: TRBJ1-1
CDR3: ASSLDPRAGGLSYNEQF; V: TRBV7-3; D: TRBD2; J: TRBJ2-1
CDR3: ASSRDRGVMNTEAF; V: TRBV18; D: TRBD1; J: TRBJ1-1
CDR3: ASSEAAGGRGDTQY; V: TRBV2; D: TRBD2; J: TRBJ2-3
CDR3: ASSRDRWTGTSVYSYNEQF; V: TRBV14; D: TRBD2; J: TRBJ2-1
CDR3: AGSFRGDVAF; V: TRBV7-8; D: NA; J: TRBJ1-1
CDR3: ASSVSGQNIQY; V: TRBV7-2; D: NA; J: TRBJ2-4
CDR3: ASSQVGEGAGGNTQY; V: TRBV3-1; D: TRBD2; J: TRBJ2-3
CDR3: ASSLTGGATYEQY; V: TRBV7-3; D: NA; J: TRBJ2-7
CDR3: ASSSRGRGRQGETQY; V: TRBV28; D: TRBD2; J: TRBJ2-5
CDR3: SAAGGETEAF; V: TRBV20-1; D: TRBD1; J: TRBJ1-1
CDR3: ASSLDGGETEAF; V: TRBV5-1; D: NA; J: TRBJ1-1
CDR3: AIRPTGQETQY; V: TRBV10-3; D: TRBD1; J: TRBJ2-5
CDR3: ASSSRRGPYNEQF; V: TRBV5-4; D: NA; J: TRBJ2-1
CDR3: ASSLVSGNTGELF; V: TRBV12-3/TRBV12-4; D: NA; J: TRBJ2-2
CDR3: ASSPEARTTLYEQY; V: TRBV18; D: NA; J: TRBJ2-7
CDR3: ASSDTGGPYNEQF; V: TRBV7-9; D: TRBD1; J: TRBJ2-1
CDR3: ASSPGLAEDSNTGELF; V: TRBV6-2/TRBV6-3; D: TRBD2; J: TRBJ2-2
CDR3: ATSNYRDSYEQY; V: TRBV15; D: TRBD1; J: TRBJ2-7
CDR3: ASSRWTSGSSDEQF; V: TRBV28; D: TRBD2; J: TRBJ2-1
CDR3: AWSSPQGFYEKLF; V: TRBV30; D: NA; J: TRBJ1-4
CDR3: ASLNYETASSGNTIY; V: TRBV6-5; D: NA; J: TRBJ1-3
CDR3: ASSDSWTQY; V: TRBV25-1; D: NA; J: TRBJ2-5